A single sample is the source of the 3 T cell receptor beta chains below, sequenced in a study of T cells in Graves' hyperthyroidism and ophthalmopathy. The source material, RNA transcripts, was used to amplify TCR beta CDR3 regions. TCR CDR3 underwent first-round RT-PCR with the HTBI primer set. One entry per CDR3 protein results from TCRdb running MiXCR on the multiplex PCR reads. Of around 300,000 distinct CDR3 sequences listed, about 15% are singletons. What was sequenced was blood. These receptors were taken from a woman younger than 45 with Graves' hyperthyroidism.

Many counts were recorded for this clonotype. This chain joins TRBV12-3 or TRBV12-4 and TRBJ1-5, with D perhaps TRBD1 (5 bases). Trimming cost V 3 bases and J 6 bases, with 12 bases left between them. The CDR3 runs to 14 residues. The CDR3 nucleotides read TGTGCCAGCAGTTTGTTTGAGGGGCTTCAGCCCCAGCATTTT. It encodes CASSLFEGLQPQHF.

This clonotype came up a few times. The chain carries TRBV18 and TRBJ1-1; D may be TRBD1 (5 bases). V was clipped by 6 bases and J by 1 base, with 18 bases between them. Germline values: CDR1 KGHSH, CDR2 LQKENI. The CDR3 runs 16 residues. CDR3 in DNA: TGTGCCAGCTCGCTAGCTTCCCGGGGGACGAACACTGAAGCTTTCTTT. Translated: CASSLASRGTNTEAFF.

The sample holds many counts of this clonotype. This sequence joins TRBV7-2 and TRBJ2-7, with 8 bases aligning to TRBD2. Losses at the gene ends were 5 bases for V and 2 bases for J; bases not matched to a gene: 8. This CDR3 region has 15 residues. Germline CDR1 reads SGHTA; CDR2 reads FQGNSA. Here the CDR3 reads CASSPRPAGAYEQYF. In DNA, the CDR3 is TGTGCCAGCAGCCCAAGGCCAGCGGGAGCCTACGAGCAGTACTTC.